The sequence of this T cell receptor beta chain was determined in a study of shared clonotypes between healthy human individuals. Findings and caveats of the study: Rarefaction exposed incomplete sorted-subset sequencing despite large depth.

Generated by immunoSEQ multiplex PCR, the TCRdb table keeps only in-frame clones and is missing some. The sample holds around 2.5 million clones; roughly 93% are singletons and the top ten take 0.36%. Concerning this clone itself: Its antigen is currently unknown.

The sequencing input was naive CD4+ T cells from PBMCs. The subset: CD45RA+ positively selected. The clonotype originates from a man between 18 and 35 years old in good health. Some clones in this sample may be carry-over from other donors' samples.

The CDR3, as DNA: TGTGCCACCAGCAGAGATCCCCAGGGGGATCCTAACTATGGCTACACCTTC. The encoded protein is CATSRDPQGDPNYGYTF. The gene calls are TRBV15 and TRBJ1-2; 7 nucleotides match TRBD1. The V segment lost 0 bases and the J segment 0 bases; nucleotides outside the gene matches: 7. The CDR3 spans 17 residues. From germline, CDR1 is LNHNV and CDR2 YYDKDF (reference sequence).